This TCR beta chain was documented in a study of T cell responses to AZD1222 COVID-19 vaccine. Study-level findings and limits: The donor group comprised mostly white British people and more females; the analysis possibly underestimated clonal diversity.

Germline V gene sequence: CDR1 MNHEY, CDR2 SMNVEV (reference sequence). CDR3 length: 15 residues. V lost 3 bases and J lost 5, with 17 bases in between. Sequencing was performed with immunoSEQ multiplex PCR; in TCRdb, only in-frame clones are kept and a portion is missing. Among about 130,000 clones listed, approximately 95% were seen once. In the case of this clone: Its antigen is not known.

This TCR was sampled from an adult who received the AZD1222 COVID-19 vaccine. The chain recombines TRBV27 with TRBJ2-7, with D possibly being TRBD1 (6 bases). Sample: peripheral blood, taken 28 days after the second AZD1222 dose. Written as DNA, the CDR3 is TGTGCCAGCAGTTTGTCGGACAGACCCGGGGACGAGCAGTACTTC. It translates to CASSLSDRPGDEQYF.